Below, 6 T cell receptor beta chains from the same sample are listed, as sequenced in a study of beta chain features in type 1 diabetes. These receptors lack a known antigen. Every isolated RNA sample was fully reverse transcribed, so sequencing captured expressed TCRB transcripts. Sequenced by immunoSEQ multiplex PCR; TCRdb stores in-frame clones only, minus some. The table has 150,000 to 200,000 clones, less than 10% seen once; the top ten hold 0.5%. General study points: Type 1 diabetes patients showed a moderate but significant shortening of TCRB CDR3s in all four CD4+ subsets.

The sample consisted of central memory CD4+ T cells from blood. These receptors came from a man aged 18 to 30 with type 1 diabetes.

The genes are TRBV28 and TRBJ2-7, with 9 bases fitting TRBD2. This CDR3 is built from 15 residues. V was clipped by 5 bases and J by 0 bases; unmatched bases: 5. The germline V gene encodes CDR1 MDHEN and CDR2 SYDVKM. As DNA, the CDR3 is TGTGCCAGCAGTGTACTAGCGGGTAGCTCCTACGAGCAGTACTTC. Translated, it gives CASSVLAGSSYEQYF.

This clone was observed a handful of times. The chain is built from TRBV18 and TRBJ2-7; D perhaps matches TRBD2 (6 bases). V gave up 5 bases and J gave up 9 bases, with 20 bases separating them. There are 14 residues in the CDR3. Germline-derived CDR1 and CDR2 are KGHSH and LQKENI. The CDR3 spells CASSGGDSQSGQYF. CDR3 DNA: TGTGCCAGCTCAGGCGGGGACTCCCAATCGGGGCAGTACTTC.

In this sample, this clone turned up a few times. The chain links TRBV7-2 to TRBJ2-7, with no clear D. Trimming took 5 bases from V and 9 from J, leaving 11 bases between them. Germline CDR1 is SGHTA and CDR2 is FQGNSA. The CDR3 covers 11 residues. CDR3 nucleotide sequence: TGTGCCAGCAGCCGTTCGTCGAGGCAGTACTTC. Translated, it gives CASSRSSRQYF.

This clone has just a few counts. V usage is TRBV6-5 and J usage is TRBJ2-4, with D tentatively TRBD1 (5 bases). Trimming took 2 bases from V and 15 from J, leaving 11 bases between them. This CDR3 has 11 residues. CDR1 and CDR2 from the germline V gene are MNHEY and SVGAGI. In nucleotides, the CDR3 is TGTGCCAGCAGTTACACAGGAAAGTGGTACTTC. Translated, it gives CASSYTGKWYF.

This clone was observed a few times. The V call is TRBV18, the J call TRBJ2-7, with 11 bases identical to TRBD2. The junction had 19 bases not matched to a gene; V was cut back by 4 bases and J by 2 bases. Looked up from germline, CDR1 is KGHSH and CDR2 is LQKENI. This CDR3 is built from 20 residues. The CDR3 spells CASSQDRLAGGTSQAYEQYF. CDR3 coding DNA: TGTGCCAGCTCACAGGATAGGCTAGCGGGAGGCACATCCCAGGCCTACGAGCAGTACTTC.

V and J are TRBV5-4 and TRBJ2-7; 9 bases fit TRBD2. The CDR3 sequence is 18 residues long. Per the germline V gene, CDR1 is SGHNT and CDR2 is YYREEE (reference sequence). Trimming took 0 bases from V and 6 from J; bases not matched to a gene: 16. Here the CDR3 reads CASSLGLAGVRGRREQYF. Here the CDR3 DNA reads TGTGCCAGCAGCTTGGGGTTAGCGGGAGTGAGGGGGCGTCGCGAGCAGTACTTC.